This passage covers 5 T cell receptor beta chains from one sample sequenced in a study of beta chain features in type 1 diabetes. Whole-study findings and limits: Researchers report that Type 1 diabetes patients had moderately but significantly shorter TCRB CDR3s across all four CD4+ subsets.

Their antigen targets remain unknown. Expressed TCRB transcripts were sequenced after all isolated RNA was converted to cDNA. Profiled with immunoSEQ multiplex PCR; TCRdb holds only in-frame clones, not every one. The repertoire holds about 700,000 clones, with 10% to 15% as singletons. The sequenced material came from naive CD4+ T cells from blood. The origin of the receptors is a young man with type 1 diabetes.

The rearrangement uses TRBV5-1 and TRBJ1-2; perhaps TRBD1 as D (5 bases). V was pared by 7 bases and J by 2 bases, with 12 bases between. Germline V gene data show CDR1 as SGHRS and CDR2 as YFSETQ. The CDR3 totals 13 residues. The CDR3 sequence: CASARRGNYGYTF. CDR3 coding DNA: TGCGCCAGCGCTCGGAGGGGAAACTATGGCTACACCTTC.

This clone has only a few counts. J is TRBJ2-1 and V is TRBV30; 9 nucleotides agree with TRBD2. In germline, CDR1 is GTSNPN, CDR2 SVGIG (reference sequence). The CDR3 runs 14 residues. Germline trimming cut 5 bases from V and 4 bases from J; bases unmatched to any gene: 6. CDR3: CAWVSGGTYNEQFF. The CDR3 DNA follows: TGTGCCTGGGTTAGCGGGGGAACTTACAATGAGCAGTTCTTC.

The chain links TRBV29-1 to TRBJ1-5; 8 bases agree with TRBD1. Germline V gene lookup returns CDR1 SQVTM and CDR2 ANQGSEA. The CDR3 covers 14 residues. The V and J ends lost 4 bases and 7 bases, in that order; junction bases with no gene match: 9. The CDR3 DNA reads as TGCAGCGTTGGGGGCGGACAGGGAGGGCAGCCCCAGCATTTT. Protein sequence: CSVGGGQGGQPQHF.

CDR3 in DNA: TGTGCCTGGAGTCCCGTCGGGGGGTTACGCACAGATACGCAGTATTTT. This sequence encodes CAWSPVGGLRTDTQYF. The chain recombines TRBV30 with TRBJ2-3; the match to TRBD2 covers 7 bases. Per the germline V gene, CDR1 is GTSNPN and CDR2 is SVGIG (reference sequence). The CDR3 totals 16 residues. V shed 2 bases, J shed 1 base, and the junction held 9 bases outside the gene matches.

This clone turned up a few times. At one of its ends the junction is not consistent with the germline gene, which may arise from a read error. This chain uses TRBV7-7 with TRBJ2-6; no firm D call. CDR1 is SSHAT, CDR2 FNYEAQ, per germline (reference sequence). There are 15 residues in the CDR3. The CDR3 reads CASSPQFSGANVLTF. CDR3 nucleotides: TGTGCTAGCAGCCCCCAGTTCTCTGGGGCCAACGTCCTGACTTTC. The full variable domain, with the rest looked up from reference TRBV7-7 and TRBJ2-6, is GAGVSQSPRYKVTKRGQDVTLRCDPISSHATLYWYQQALGQGPEFLTYFNYEAQPDKSGLPSDRFSAERPEGSISTLTIQRTEQRDSAMYRCASSPQFSGANVLTFGAGSRLTVL.